These T cell receptor beta chains were read from a single sample in a study of CD8+CD57+ T cells in acquired aplastic anemia. TCRdb reanalysed the reads using MiXCR and keeps one entry per CDR3 protein. The sample includes around 200,000 distinct CDR3 sequences, around 63% of them seen just once. What was sequenced was sorted CD4+, CD8+, or CD8+CD57+ T cells (not recorded which) from PBMCs. These receptors were collected from a human donor with aplastic anemia. The CDR3 runs from the conserved cysteine through the conserved F or W. D genes are given only for firm matches. Expanded clones get a size class; other rows say once, few or many, or leave the size out.

TRBV27	NA	TRBJ2-1	15	NA	TGTGCCAGCAGCCCGGGACTTCCTTCCTACAATGAGCAGTTCTTC	CASSPGLPSYNEQFF
TRBV19	NA	TRBJ2-2	12	NA	TGTGCCAGTAGGAGAAATACCGGGGAGCTGTTTTTT	CASRRNTGELFF
TRBV11-3	NA	TRBJ2-7	16	TRBD2	TGTGCCACCAGCAGAGATATCGGACTAGCTGTCTACGAGCAGTACTTC	CATSRDIGLAVYEQYF
TRBV9	NA	TRBJ2-3	14	NA	TGTGCCAGCAGCGCGAGGGAGAACTCTGATACGCAGTATTTT	CASSARENSDTQYF
TRBV7-7	few	TRBJ2-7	16	TRBD1	TGTGCTAGCAGCCCTCTCCGGGACAGGGGTTCCTACGAGCAGTACTTC	CASSPLRDRGSYEQYF
TRBV6-1	NA	TRBJ2-1	14	TRBD1	TGTGCCAGCAGATTTGGACAGGGCGACAATGAGCAGTTCTTC	CASRFGQGDNEQFF
TRBV5-4	NA	TRBJ1-2	14	NA	TGTGCCAGCAGCATAGCGGGGGGATCCTATGGCTACACCTTC	CASSIAGGSYGYTF
TRBV5-1	once	TRBJ2-2	18	TRBD2	TGCGCCAGTGGATCCGGACTAGCCCCAGGGGCGAACACCGGGGAGCTGCTTTTT	CASGSGLAPGANTGELLF
TRBV2	NA	TRBJ1-2	16	TRBD1	TGTGCCAGCAGGGCGGACAGGGCTGAGAGGCACTATGGCTACACCTTC	CASRADRAERHYGYTF
TRBV27	many	TRBJ1-1	14	NA	TGTGCCAGCAGTTTATCTAGGGGTAACACTGAAGCTTTCTTT	CASSLSRGNTEAFF
TRBV6-1	many	TRBJ1-5	13	NA	TGTGCCAGCAGGTGGGGAGGGAGTCAGCCCCAGCATTTT	CASRWGGSQPQHF
TRBV7-8	NA	TRBJ2-7	14	NA	TGTGCCAGCAGCTTACGACGAAGCTCCTACGAGCAGTACTTC	CASSLRRSSYEQYF
TRBV2	NA	TRBJ2-7	17	NA	TGTGCCAGCAGCGTCGGGGGTGCACCTCCGTGCTCCTACGAGCAGTACTTC	CASSVGGAPPCSYEQYF
TRBV11-2	few	TRBJ1-2	14	NA	TGTGCCAGCTCGTTAAGGGAGGGTAACTATGGCTACACCTTC	CASSLREGNYGYTF
TRBV7-6	NA	TRBJ1-1	14	TRBD1	TGTGCCAGCAGCTTCGGGACAGGGCAAACTGAAGCTTTCTTT	CASSFGTGQTEAFF
TRBV10-3	many	TRBJ1-2	17	TRBD1	TGTGCCATCAGTGAGTACTCTACCGGGACAGCCAACTATGGCTACACCTTC	CAISEYSTGTANYGYTF
TRBV9	NA	TRBJ2-3	13	NA	TGTGCCAGCAGCGTAGCAGGTCTGGATACGCAGTATTTT	CASSVAGLDTQYF
TRBV4-1	NA	TRBJ2-7	15	TRBD2	TGCGCCAGCAGCCAGGACAGCGGGGGGAGGAGCGAGCAGTACTTC	CASSQDSGGRSEQYF
TRBV14	many	TRBJ1-1	15	TRBD1	TGTGCCAGCAGCCAAGACCACTACCGGGACAGGGAAGCTTTCTTT	CASSQDHYRDREAFF
TRBV4-2	NA	TRBJ2-7	15	TRBD1	TGTGCCAGCAGCCAAGAGCCAGGGGGAGCCTACGATCAGTACTTC	CASSQEPGGAYDQYF
TRBV5-5	NA	TRBJ1-2	14	NA	TGTGCCAGCAGCTTGGTAGGCCTGAACTATGGCTACACCTTC	CASSLVGLNYGYTF
TRBV19	many	TRBJ1-4	15	TRBD1	TGTGCCAGTAGTACCCGGGACAGTCTTAATGAAAAACTGTTTTTT	CASSTRDSLNEKLFF
TRBV19	NA	TRBJ1-2	16	TRBD1	TGTGCCAGTATAGCCGGGACAGGCGCGAGTAACTATGGCTACACCTTC	CASIAGTGASNYGYTF
TRBV5-6	NA	TRBJ2-3	15	TRBD2	TGTGCCAGCAGCTGGGGGTCGGGGGGTCCAGATACGCAGTATTTT	CASSWGSGGPDTQYF
TRBV2	NA	TRBJ2-2	10	NA	TGTGCCAGCAAGGCCGGGGAGCTGTTTTTT	CASKAGELFF
TRBV7-2	NA	TRBJ1-3	15	NA	TGTGCCAGCAGCTTAGAACTCGGAACCCGAAACACCATATATTTT	CASSLELGTRNTIYF
TRBV12-3/TRBV12-4	NA	TRBJ1-2	14	TRBD1	TGTGCCAGCAGTCCACGGACAGGGAGCTATGGCTACACCTTC	CASSPRTGSYGYTF
TRBV15	NA	TRBJ1-2	16	NA	TGTGCCACCAGCATGGCTCTGGACACCCAAACCCCAGGCTACACCTTC	CATSMALDTQTPGYTF
TRBV24-1	NA	TRBJ1-2	15	TRBD1	TGTGCCACCAGTGAAGGGACAGGGGGCGTTGATGGCTACACCTTC	CATSEGTGGVDGYTF
TRBV20-1	NA	TRBJ2-1	14	TRBD2	TGCAGTGCTATAGCGGGAGTGTCCTACAATGAGCAGTTCTTC	CSAIAGVSYNEQFF
TRBV9	NA	TRBJ1-1	12	NA	TGTGCCAGCGGGGGCACGATCCCTGAAGCTTTCTTT	CASGGTIPEAFF